A single sample gave rise to the 18 T cell receptor beta chains below, sequenced in a study of CD8 T cells in ankylosing spondylitis (TCRdb year 2017). The library was prepared using 5' RACE. For sequencing, an Illumina HiSeq 2500 was employed. Starting from the raw public reads, TCRdb applied fastp trimming at Q25, assembled clones with MiXCR and retained in-frame beta chains. For every CDR3 protein sequence, its rows merge into one entry that carries the most common genes and DNA. For this sample there are some 140,000 distinct CDR3 sequences; roughly 8.3% appear just once. Of the sample, 7.3% is held by the ten largest clones. What was sequenced was synovial fluid, either unsorted or a sorted T cell fraction (not recorded which). These receptors all come from a male donor with ankylosing spondylitis.

At least ten counts were recorded for this clonotype. This chain uses TRBV7-2 with TRBJ1-5; the match to TRBD1 covers 7 bases. This CDR3 spans 14 amino acids. Trimming at V came to 5 bases and at J to 8 bases, leaving 9 bases not matched to a gene. CDR1 is SGHTA and CDR2 is FQGNSA in the germline V gene. CDR3 region: CASSANRGKEPQHF. The CDR3, as DNA: TGTGCCAGCAGCGCGAACAGGGGAAAGGAGCCCCAGCATTTT.

This clonotype was detected ten times or more. The chain is built from TRBV20-1 and TRBJ1-2, with 7 bases fitting TRBD1. V trimming: 3 bases; J trimming: 0 bases; junction bases outside the gene matches: 4. Germline V CDR1 and CDR2: DFQATT, SNEGSKA (reference sequence). This CDR3 contains 14 residues. The CDR3 sequence is CSARKTGTNYGYTF. The CDR3 DNA is TGCAGTGCTAGGAAGACAGGGACTAACTATGGCTACACCTTC.

This clonotype was observed many times. The chain couples TRBV25-1 to TRBJ1-1; the D is unclear. Germline values: CDR1 MGHDK, CDR2 SYGVNS. The CDR3 consists of 14 residues. Trimming took off 2 bases at V and 0 bases at J, with 7 bases between the two ends. CDR3 DNA sequence: TGTGCCAGCAGTGAAGCGGGGTTGAACACTGAAGCTTTCTTT. Amino acids: CASSEAGLNTEAFF.

Here the CDR3 reads CASSLVRGVYNEQFF. The CDR3 coding sequence is TGTGCCAGCAGCTTAGTTAGGGGAGTCTACAATGAGCAGTTCTTC. The chain couples TRBV7-8 to TRBJ2-1; tentatively, D is TRBD1 or TRBD2 (5 bases each). The CDR3 is 15 amino acids. Trimming pared 1 base from V and 3 bases from J, leaving 10 bases between. Germline V CDR1 and CDR2: SGHVS, FQNEAQ. Full variable domain (rest looked up from reference TRBV7-8 and TRBJ2-1): GAGVSQSPRYKVAKRGQDVALRCDPISGHVSLFWYQQALGQGPEFLTYFQNEAQLDKSGLPSDRFFAERPEGSVSTLKIQRTQQEDSAVYLCASSLVRGVYNEQFFGPGTRLTVL.

This clonotype showed up many times. The DNA of the CDR3 is TGCAGTCCCCATCTAGCGGGAGGTGAGGGACCAGATACGCAGTATTTT. As protein: CSPHLAGGEGPDTQYF. The chain links TRBV20-1 to TRBJ2-3, with 11 bases aligning to TRBD2. J gave up 4 bases and V 8 bases, and 14 bases lay outside the gene matches. There are 16 residues in the CDR3. Germline lookup yields CDR1 DFQATT and CDR2 SNEGSKA (reference sequence).

Only a few counts were recorded for this clonotype. A junction end diverges from the germline sequence, so it may reflect a read error. This chain links TRBV18 with TRBJ2-6; D is unresolved. The length of the CDR3 is 15 residues. Germline V gene data show CDR1 as KGHSH and CDR2 as LQKENI. The CDR3 DNA reads as TGTGCCAGCTCACCCACGAACTCTGGGCCCAACGTCCTGACTTTC. This encodes CASSPTNSGPNVLTF.

Ten or more counts support this clonotype. This rearrangement joins TRBV6-5 to TRBJ1-2, with a tentative D call TRBD1 (5 bases). This CDR3 comprises 14 residues. The germline V gene encodes CDR1 MNHEY and CDR2 SVGAGI. Trimming removed 0 bases at V and 8 bases at J, with 13 bases between. This chain's CDR3 is CASSYSETDVGYTF. CDR3 DNA sequence: TGTGCCAGCAGTTACTCGGAGACAGATGTCGGCTACACCTTC.

In its sample, this clonotype was seen a few times. The chain couples TRBV20-1 to TRBJ1-1, with D unresolved. V was shortened by 3 bases and J by 1 base, with 9 bases between the two germline ends. Germline V CDR1 and CDR2: DFQATT, SNEGSKA (reference sequence). The CDR3 runs to 13 residues. The CDR3 reads CSASFGSNTEAFF. Here the CDR3 DNA reads TGCAGTGCTAGTTTTGGGTCGAACACTGAAGCTTTCTTT.

This clonotype was detected many times. The CDR3 region has the DNA TGTGCCAGCACCCAGGGTTTTGTCACTGAAGCTTTCTTT. Protein product: CASTQGFVTEAFF. The chain couples TRBV7-9 to TRBJ1-1; TRBD1 might be the D (5 bases). Germline values: CDR1 SEHNR, CDR2 FQNEAQ (reference sequence). V shed 7 bases and J shed 4 bases, with 13 bases lying between them. The CDR3 consists of 13 residues.

This clonotype was picked up many times. The chain is built from TRBV7-2 and TRBJ2-3; D gene uncertain. The V gene lost 5 bases and the J gene lost 4 bases, with 10 bases spanning the gap. This CDR3 is built from 13 residues. Germline V gene lookup returns CDR1 SGHTA and CDR2 FQGNSA. Written as DNA, the CDR3 is TGTGCCAGCAGCCCTAGGGATGCAGATACGCAGTATTTT. Translating it yields CASSPRDADTQYF.

This clonotype was observed at least ten times. The genes are TRBV6-2 or TRBV6-3 and TRBJ2-2, with 10 bases matching TRBD2. The J segment lost 5 bases and the V segment lost 8 bases, leaving 5 bases of the junction unmatched. Germline-derived CDR1 and CDR2 are MNHEY and SVGEGT. The CDR3 has 14 residues. In DNA form, the CDR3 reads TGTGCCAGCCGCCTAGCGGGAGTGACCGGGGAGCTGTTTTTT. Protein sequence: CASRLAGVTGELFF.

V gene TRBV7-2 combines with J gene TRBJ1-4, with TRBD1 as a possible D gene (5 bases). With 2 bases removed from V and 2 bases from J, the gap between germline ends came to 9 bases. The germline gives CDR1 SGHTA, CDR2 FQGNSA. This CDR3 is built from 15 residues. The CDR3 reads CASSLYGHTNEKLFF. In DNA form, the CDR3 reads TGTGCCAGCAGCTTATACGGACACACTAATGAAAAACTGTTTTTT. The full variable domain, completed using reference TRBV7-2 and TRBJ1-4, is GAGVSQSPSNKVTEKGKDVELRCDPISGHTALYWYRQSLGQGLEFLIYFQGNSAPDKSGLPSDRFSAERTGGSVSTLTIQRTQQEDSAVYLCASSLYGHTNEKLFFGSGTQLSVL.

This clonotype was seen only a few times. The chain employs TRBV28 and TRBJ2-6; D call uncertain. The CDR3 totals 13 residues. CDR1 is MDHEN, CDR2 SYDVKM, per germline. V was trimmed by 6 bases and J by 0 bases, leaving 3 bases between them. DNA for the CDR3: TGTGCCAGCAGGTACTCTGGGGCCAACGTCCTGACTTTC. Amino acid sequence: CASRYSGANVLTF.

This clonotype was seen ten or more times. The rearrangement links TRBV5-1 to TRBJ2-5; D gene ambiguous. Trimming stripped 5 bases from V and 2 bases from J, with 13 bases between. Germline loops: CDR1 SGHRS, CDR2 YFSETQ. The CDR3 runs 14 residues. The CDR3 spells CASSGQNGQETQYF. The CDR3, as DNA: TGCGCCAGCAGTGGGCAAAACGGGCAAGAGACCCAGTACTTC.

This clonotype was seen repeatedly, ten times or more. The chain couples TRBV6-5 to TRBJ2-3; the D gene could be TRBD1 or TRBD2 (5 bases each). This CDR3 is built from 15 residues. CDR1 and CDR2 (germline): MNHEY, SVGAGI. Trimming left V 1 base short and J 5 bases short, with 13 bases between. As DNA, the CDR3 is TGTGCCAGCAGTTACTGGGGTGGGGGTGGAGATACGCAGTATTTT. Translated, it gives CASSYWGGGGDTQYF.

Ten or more counts support this clonotype. The CDR3 is CASSPRASGSGETQYF. The CDR3 DNA reads as TGCGCCAGCAGCCCCAGGGCTAGCGGGAGTGGAGAGACCCAGTACTTC. The chain is built from TRBV4-3 and TRBJ2-5; 10 positions agree with TRBD2. This CDR3 region has 16 residues. Germline V gene lookup returns CDR1 LGHNA and CDR2 YSLEER. The V and J ends lost 4 bases and 4 bases, in that order; junction bases with no gene match: 9.

This clonotype occurred a few times. J is TRBJ1-5 and V is TRBV4-2, with D maybe TRBD1 (5 bases). The CDR3 has 14 residues. Germline CDR1 and CDR2: LGHNA and YNFKEQ. V lost 4 bases and J 3 bases, leaving 10 bases between the germline ends. This chain's CDR3 is CASSPGRVNQPQHF. The CDR3 DNA is TGTGCCAGCAGCCCGGGACGGGTCAATCAGCCCCAGCATTTT.

In this sample, this clonotype turned up many times. The chain recombines TRBV7-2 with TRBJ2-2; no reliable D call. The CDR3 runs 14 residues. CDR1 is SGHTA, CDR2 FQGNSA, per germline. Trimming cost V 5 bases and J 0 bases, with 7 bases left between them. Here the CDR3 reads CASSPYTNTGELFF. Here the CDR3 DNA reads TGTGCCAGCAGCCCATACACGAACACCGGGGAGCTGTTTTTT. The whole variable domain, remainder taken from reference TRBV7-2 and TRBJ2-2, is GAGVSQSPSNKVTEKGKDVELRCDPISGHTALYWYRQSLGQGLEFLIYFQGNSAPDKSGLPSDRFSAERTGGSVSTLTIQRTQQEDSAVYLCASSPYTNTGELFFGEGSRLTVL.